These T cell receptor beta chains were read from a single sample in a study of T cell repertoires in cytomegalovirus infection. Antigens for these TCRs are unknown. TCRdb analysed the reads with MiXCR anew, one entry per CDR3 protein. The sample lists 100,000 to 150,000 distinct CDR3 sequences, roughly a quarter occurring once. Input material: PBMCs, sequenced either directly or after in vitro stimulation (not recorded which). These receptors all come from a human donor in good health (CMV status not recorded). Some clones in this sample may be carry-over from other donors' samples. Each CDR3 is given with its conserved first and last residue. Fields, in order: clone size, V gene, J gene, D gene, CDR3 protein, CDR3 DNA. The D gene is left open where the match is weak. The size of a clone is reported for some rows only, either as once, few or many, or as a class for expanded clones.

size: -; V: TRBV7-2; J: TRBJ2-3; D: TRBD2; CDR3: CASSLAAVAGRTDTQYF; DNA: TGTGCCAGCAGCTTAGCGGCGGTAGCGGGGAGGACAGATACGCAGTATTTT
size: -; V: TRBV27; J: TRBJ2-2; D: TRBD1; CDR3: CASSPQGAGELFF; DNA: TGTGCCAGCAGCCCCCAGGGGGCAGGGGAGCTGTTTTTT
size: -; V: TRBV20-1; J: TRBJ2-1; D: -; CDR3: CSARNAIQDGRSSYNEQFF; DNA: TGCAGTGCTCGAAACGCGATCCAGGACGGCAGGAGCTCCTACAATGAGCAGTTCTTC
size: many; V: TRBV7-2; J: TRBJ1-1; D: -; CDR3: CASSLAGVSEAFF; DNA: TGTGCCAGCAGCTTAGCAGGGGTTTCTGAAGCTTTCTTT
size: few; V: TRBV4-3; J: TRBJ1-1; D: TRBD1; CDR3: CASARDREKWTEAFF; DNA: TGCGCCAGCGCCCGGGACAGGGAGAAATGGACTGAAGCTTTCTTT
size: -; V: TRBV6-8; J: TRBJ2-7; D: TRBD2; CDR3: CASSYSGRDEQYF; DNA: TGTGCCAGCAGCTATAGCGGGAGGGACGAGCAGTACTTC
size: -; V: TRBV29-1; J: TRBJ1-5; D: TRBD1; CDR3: CSAGTGTSNQPQHF; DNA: TGCAGCGCCGGGACAGGGACGAGCAATCAGCCCCAGCATTTT
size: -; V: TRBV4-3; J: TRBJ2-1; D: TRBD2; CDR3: CASSHRIAGGESYNERFF; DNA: TGCGCCAGCAGCCACCGGATAGCGGGAGGGGAATCCTACAATGAGCGGTTCTTC
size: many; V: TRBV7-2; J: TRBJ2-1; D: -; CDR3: CASSATSQKQFF; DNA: TGTGCCAGCAGCGCGACTAGTCAGAAGCAGTTCTTC
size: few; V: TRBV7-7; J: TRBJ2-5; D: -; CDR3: CASSPGYQETQYF; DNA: TGTGCCAGCAGCCCCGGGTACCAAGAGACCCAGTACTTC
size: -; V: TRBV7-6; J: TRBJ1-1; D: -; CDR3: CASSQQTGDAFF; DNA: TGTGCCAGCAGCCAGCAGACTGGGGACGCTTTCTTT
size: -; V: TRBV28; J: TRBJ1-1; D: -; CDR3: CASSQRTNTEAFF; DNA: TGTGCCAGCAGCCAACGTACGAACACTGAAGCTTTCTTT
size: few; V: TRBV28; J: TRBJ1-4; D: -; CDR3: CASSPPFATNEKLFF; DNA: TGTGCCAGCAGCCCTCCCTTTGCAACTAATGAAAAACTGTTTTTT
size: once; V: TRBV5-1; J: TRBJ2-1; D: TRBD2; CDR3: CASSLRLAGDHNEQFF; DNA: TGCGCCAGCAGCTTGCGACTAGCGGGAGACCACAATGAGCAGTTCTTC
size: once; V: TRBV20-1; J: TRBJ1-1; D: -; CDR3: CSAAQTGNTEAFF; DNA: TGCAGTGCAGCCCAGACAGGGAACACTGAAGCTTTCTTT
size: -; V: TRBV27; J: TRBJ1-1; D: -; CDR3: CASKLIWQGDLTEAFF; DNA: TGTGCCAGCAAGCTAATCTGGCAGGGCGACCTCACTGAAGCTTTCTTT
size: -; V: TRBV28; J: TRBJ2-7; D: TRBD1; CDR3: CASSPHPRTGSYEQYF; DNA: TGTGCCAGCAGTCCTCACCCCCGGACAGGCTCCTACGAGCAGTACTTC
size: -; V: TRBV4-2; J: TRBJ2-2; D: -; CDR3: CATDSKGYRAGELFF; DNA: TGTGCCACCGACTCAAAGGGGTACCGGGCCGGGGAGCTGTTTTTT
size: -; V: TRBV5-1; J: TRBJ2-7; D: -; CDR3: CASSFRGRTYEQYF; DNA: TGCGCCAGCAGCTTTCGCGGGCGGACCTACGAGCAGTACTTC
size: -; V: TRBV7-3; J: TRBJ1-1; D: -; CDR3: CASSLVGRALMNTEAFF; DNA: TGTGCCAGCAGCTTAGTTGGGAGAGCCCTCATGAACACTGAAGCTTTCTTT
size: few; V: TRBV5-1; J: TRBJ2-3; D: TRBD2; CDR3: CASSYSFNRLATDTDTQYF; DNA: TGCGCCAGCAGCTACTCCTTCAATCGACTAGCGACGGACACAGATACGCAGTATTTT
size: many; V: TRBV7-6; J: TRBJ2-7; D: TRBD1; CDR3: CASSLLQGARDEQYF; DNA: TGTGCCAGCAGCTTACTACAGGGGGCTCGGGACGAGCAGTACTTC
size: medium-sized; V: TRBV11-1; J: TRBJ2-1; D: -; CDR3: CASSLEPGAYNEQFF; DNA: TGTGCCAGCAGCTTAGAACCGGGAGCATACAATGAGCAGTTCTTC
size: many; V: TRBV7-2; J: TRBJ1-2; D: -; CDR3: CASSPGRNYGYTF; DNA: TGTGCCAGCAGCCCGGGACGGAACTATGGCTACACCTTC